Listed below are T cell receptor beta chains from one sample, sequenced in a study of vaccination and CD4 T cells after COVID-19. One entry per CDR3 protein, called by TCRdb with MiXCR from the PCR reads. The profile shows about 15,000 distinct CDR3 sequences, approximately 55% of them singletons. Which antigens these TCRs recognize remains unknown. The sample here was CD4+ T cells from blood, cultured in vitro, taken before SARS-CoV-2 vaccination. Receptor source: a human donor who had recovered from COVID-19. CDR3s include the opening cysteine and the closing phenylalanine or tryptophan. Fields, in order: V gene, J gene, CDR3 protein.

v_call: TRBV10-1
j_call: TRBJ2-5
cdr3_aa: CASRNSTGGDQETQYF

v_call: TRBV20-1
j_call: TRBJ2-1
cdr3_aa: CSARHGLAGVGEQFF

v_call: TRBV12-3/TRBV12-4
j_call: TRBJ2-7
cdr3_aa: CASSLPRLAGENYEQYF

v_call: TRBV19
j_call: TRBJ1-6
cdr3_aa: CASSSTGGTNNSPLHF

v_call: TRBV20-1
j_call: TRBJ2-7
cdr3_aa: CSARAPLVSSSYEQYF

v_call: TRBV20-1
j_call: TRBJ1-5
cdr3_aa: CSARDLQGGNQPQHF

v_call: TRBV27
j_call: TRBJ2-7
cdr3_aa: CASGTYEQYF

v_call: TRBV10-2
j_call: TRBJ2-7
cdr3_aa: CASRLIPDPRYEQYF

v_call: TRBV19
j_call: TRBJ2-1
cdr3_aa: CASSIRRRRSYNEQFF

v_call: TRBV24-1
j_call: TRBJ2-3
cdr3_aa: CATSDSVGLAGGTDTQYF

v_call: TRBV10-3
j_call: TRBJ2-3
cdr3_aa: CAISESRGYTDTQYF

v_call: TRBV20-1
j_call: TRBJ1-5
cdr3_aa: CSARDRFGNQPQHF

v_call: TRBV6-1
j_call: TRBJ2-4
cdr3_aa: CASSNGPGNIQYF

v_call: TRBV28
j_call: TRBJ2-5
cdr3_aa: CASSPLIGSGRAYRETQYF

v_call: TRBV4-2
j_call: TRBJ2-2
cdr3_aa: CASSQEWAASTGELFF

v_call: TRBV10-3
j_call: TRBJ1-5
cdr3_aa: CAISNRGRSNQPQHF

v_call: TRBV7-9
j_call: TRBJ2-7
cdr3_aa: CASSSAGGEQYF

v_call: TRBV20-1
j_call: TRBJ2-1
cdr3_aa: CSANTGSYNEQFF

v_call: TRBV19
j_call: TRBJ1-3
cdr3_aa: CATTSSGNTIYF

v_call: TRBV20-1
j_call: TRBJ2-5
cdr3_aa: CSARPGIEEGTQYF

v_call: TRBV20-1
j_call: TRBJ1-5
cdr3_aa: CSARGRLEQPQHF

v_call: TRBV6-1
j_call: TRBJ1-5
cdr3_aa: CASSESRYQPQHF

v_call: TRBV7-3
j_call: TRBJ2-3
cdr3_aa: CASSLGPGGLAGVDTQYF

v_call: TRBV6-2/TRBV6-3
j_call: TRBJ1-5
cdr3_aa: CASRRVGSHQPQHF

v_call: TRBV6-1
j_call: TRBJ2-7
cdr3_aa: CASRLRQGLYEQYF

v_call: TRBV5-4
j_call: TRBJ2-3
cdr3_aa: CASSFGTGVDTQYF

v_call: TRBV6-2/TRBV6-3
j_call: TRBJ2-3
cdr3_aa: CASSYQQSSTDTQYF

v_call: TRBV28
j_call: TRBJ1-5
cdr3_aa: CASRGTEGGRTQPQHF

v_call: TRBV6-1
j_call: TRBJ1-3
cdr3_aa: CASSRQAVSGNTIYF

v_call: TRBV2
j_call: TRBJ2-7
cdr3_aa: CASRRDLSSYEQYF

v_call: TRBV10-2
j_call: TRBJ2-1
cdr3_aa: CASSEPHKQGREQFF

v_call: TRBV20-1
j_call: TRBJ1-4
cdr3_aa: CSARAGEANEKLFF

v_call: TRBV6-1
j_call: TRBJ2-2
cdr3_aa: CASHRTGDTGELFF

v_call: TRBV6-1
j_call: TRBJ1-1
cdr3_aa: CASSPDGNTEAFF

v_call: TRBV5-1
j_call: TRBJ2-3
cdr3_aa: CASSTAGTDTQYF

v_call: TRBV15
j_call: TRBJ2-1
cdr3_aa: CATSRQGAREQFF

v_call: TRBV7-2
j_call: TRBJ2-2
cdr3_aa: CAESGTGFGGELFF

v_call: TRBV28
j_call: TRBJ1-6
cdr3_aa: CASSLGTGESPLHF

v_call: TRBV6-1
j_call: TRBJ1-2
cdr3_aa: CATLSHGYTF

v_call: TRBV2
j_call: TRBJ2-3
cdr3_aa: CASSETASGISGDTQYF

v_call: TRBV2
j_call: TRBJ1-2
cdr3_aa: CASSEGAAGGQYGYTF

v_call: TRBV28
j_call: TRBJ1-1
cdr3_aa: CASSKGFRNTEAFF

v_call: TRBV20-1
j_call: TRBJ2-5
cdr3_aa: CSALSQPVETQYF

v_call: TRBV2
j_call: TRBJ1-5
cdr3_aa: CASGQGLSQPQHF

v_call: TRBV20-1
j_call: TRBJ2-5
cdr3_aa: CSAQAGMETQYF

v_call: TRBV20-1
j_call: TRBJ1-4
cdr3_aa: CSARGSTNEKLFF

v_call: TRBV2
j_call: TRBJ1-5
cdr3_aa: CASSPGQGHQPQHF

v_call: TRBV20-1
j_call: TRBJ2-1
cdr3_aa: CSAIQTSGNEQFF

v_call: TRBV19
j_call: TRBJ1-6
cdr3_aa: CASSIEFGFSPLHF

v_call: TRBV20-1
j_call: TRBJ2-7
cdr3_aa: CSASPGTSLRDEQYF

v_call: TRBV7-9
j_call: TRBJ2-7
cdr3_aa: CTSSSSYKYEQYF

v_call: TRBV20-1
j_call: TRBJ1-6
cdr3_aa: CSASPAYNSPLHF

v_call: TRBV6-1
j_call: TRBJ2-5
cdr3_aa: CASRAHDREETQYF